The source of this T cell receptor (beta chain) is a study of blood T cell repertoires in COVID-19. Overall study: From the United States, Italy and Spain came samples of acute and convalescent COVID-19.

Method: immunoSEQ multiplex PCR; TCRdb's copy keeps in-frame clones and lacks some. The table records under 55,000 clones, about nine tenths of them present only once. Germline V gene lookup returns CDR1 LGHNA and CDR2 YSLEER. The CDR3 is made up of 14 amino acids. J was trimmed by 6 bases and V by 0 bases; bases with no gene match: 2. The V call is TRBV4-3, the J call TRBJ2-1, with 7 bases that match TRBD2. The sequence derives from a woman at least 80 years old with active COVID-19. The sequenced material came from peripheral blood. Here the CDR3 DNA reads TGCGCCAGCAGCCAAGACTGGGGGGGCAATGAGCAGTTCTTC. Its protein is CASSQDWGGNEQFF.